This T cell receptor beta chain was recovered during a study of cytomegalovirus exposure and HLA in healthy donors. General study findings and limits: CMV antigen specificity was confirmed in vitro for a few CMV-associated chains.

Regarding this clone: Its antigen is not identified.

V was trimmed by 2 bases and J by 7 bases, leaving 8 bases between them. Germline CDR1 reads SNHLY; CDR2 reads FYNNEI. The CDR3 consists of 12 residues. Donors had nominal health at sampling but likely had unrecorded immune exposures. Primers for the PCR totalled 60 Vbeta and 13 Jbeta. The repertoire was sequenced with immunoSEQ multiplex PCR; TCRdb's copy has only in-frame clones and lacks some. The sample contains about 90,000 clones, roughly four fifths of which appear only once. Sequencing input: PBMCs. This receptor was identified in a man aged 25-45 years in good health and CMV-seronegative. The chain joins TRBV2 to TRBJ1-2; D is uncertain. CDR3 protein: CASSERGSGYTF. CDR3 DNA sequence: TGTGCCAGCAGTGAACGGGGAAGTGGCTACACCTTC.